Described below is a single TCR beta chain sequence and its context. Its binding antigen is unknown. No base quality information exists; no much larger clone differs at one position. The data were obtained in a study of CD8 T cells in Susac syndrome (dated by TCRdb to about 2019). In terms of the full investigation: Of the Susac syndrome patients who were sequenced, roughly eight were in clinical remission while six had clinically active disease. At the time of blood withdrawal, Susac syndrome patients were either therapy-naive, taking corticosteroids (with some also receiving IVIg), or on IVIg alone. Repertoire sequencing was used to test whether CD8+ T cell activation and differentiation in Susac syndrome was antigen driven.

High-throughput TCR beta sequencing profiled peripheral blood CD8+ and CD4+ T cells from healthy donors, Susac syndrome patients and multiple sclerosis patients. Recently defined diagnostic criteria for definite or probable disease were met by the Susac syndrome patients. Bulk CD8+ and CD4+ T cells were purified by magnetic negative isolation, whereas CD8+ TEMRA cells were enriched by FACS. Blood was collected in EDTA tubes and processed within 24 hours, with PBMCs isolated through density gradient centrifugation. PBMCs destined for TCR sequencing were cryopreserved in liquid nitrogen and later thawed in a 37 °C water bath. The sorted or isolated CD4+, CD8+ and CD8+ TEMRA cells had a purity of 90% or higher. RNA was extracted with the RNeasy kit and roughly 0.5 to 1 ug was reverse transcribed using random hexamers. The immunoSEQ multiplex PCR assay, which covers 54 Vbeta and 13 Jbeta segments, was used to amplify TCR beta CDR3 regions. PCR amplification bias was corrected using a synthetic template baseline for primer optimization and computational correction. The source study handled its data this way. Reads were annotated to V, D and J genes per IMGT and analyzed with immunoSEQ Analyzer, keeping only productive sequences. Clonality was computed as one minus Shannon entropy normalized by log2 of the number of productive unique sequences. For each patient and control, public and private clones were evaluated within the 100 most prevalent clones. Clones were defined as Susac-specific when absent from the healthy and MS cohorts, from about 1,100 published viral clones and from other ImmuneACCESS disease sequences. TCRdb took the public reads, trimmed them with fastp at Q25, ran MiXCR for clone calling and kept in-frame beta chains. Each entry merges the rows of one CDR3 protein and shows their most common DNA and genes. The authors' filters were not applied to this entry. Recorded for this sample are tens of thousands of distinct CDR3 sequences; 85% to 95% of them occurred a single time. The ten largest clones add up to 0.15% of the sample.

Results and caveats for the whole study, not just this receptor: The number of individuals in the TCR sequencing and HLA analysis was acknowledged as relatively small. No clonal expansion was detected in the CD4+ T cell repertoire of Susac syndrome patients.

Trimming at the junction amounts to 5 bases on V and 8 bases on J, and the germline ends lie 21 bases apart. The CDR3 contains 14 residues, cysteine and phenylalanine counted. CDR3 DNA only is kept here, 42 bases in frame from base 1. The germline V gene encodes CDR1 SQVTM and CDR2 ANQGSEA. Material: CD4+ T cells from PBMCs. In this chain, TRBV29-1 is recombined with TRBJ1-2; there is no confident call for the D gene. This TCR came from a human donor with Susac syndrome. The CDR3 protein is CSVSPVTPARGYTF. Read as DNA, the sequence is TGCAGCGTTAGCCCGGTGACCCCCGCGCGCGGCTACACCTTC. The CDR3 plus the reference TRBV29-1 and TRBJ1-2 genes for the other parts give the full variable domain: SAVISQKPSRDICQRGTSLTIQCQVDSQVTMMFWYRQQPGQSLTLIATANQGSEATYESGFVIDKFPISRPNLTFSTLTVSNMSPEDSSIYLCSVSPVTPARGYTFGSGTRLTVV.